Listed here is a single T cell receptor beta chain. Its specific antigen is unknown. No base quality information exists; no much larger clone differs at one position. The germline V gene encodes CDR1 SGHTA and CDR2 FQGNSA. The V and J ends are trimmed by 0 bases and 1 base, leaving 9 bases between them. The CDR3 contains 15 residues, cysteine and phenylalanine counted. Here the CDR3 DNA is all that survives: 45 bases in frame from base 1. In the ViraFEST assay, PBMC were stimulated with viral peptide pools, and antigen-specific CD4+ T cell clonotypes were then identified by expansion using TCR sequencing. After around ten days of culture, CD4+ T cells were isolated with the EasySep CD4+ T cell isolation kit. None of the healthy vaccine recipients had a prior SARS-CoV-2 infection, which was confirmed by nucleocapsid antibody tests that came back negative both before and after vaccination. Each well held two million PBMC cultured in IMDM containing roughly 5% human AB serum, roughly 9.6 IU/ml IL-2 and gentamicin, along with roughly 10 ug/ml peptides. On days 3 and 7, half of the culture medium was replaced with fresh IL-2-containing medium. Each peptide stimulation condition was cultured in triplicate wells unless otherwise noted. Using Ficoll-Paque Plus gradient centrifugation, PBMC were separated from whole blood and then either used fresh or cryopreserved at -140C. The overlapping peptide pools covered the spike proteins of SARS-CoV-2 and of the common cold coronaviruses HCoV-NL63, HCoV-OC43 and HCoV-229E. The QIAamp micro DNA kit was used to extract genomic DNA from the cultured CD4+ T cells.

Libraries were built with the immunoSEQ multiplex PCR assay. TCR beta CDR3 sequencing was performed on DNA from the cultured, isolated CD4+ T cells. For the original study's pipeline: Non-productive TCR sequences were removed, reads were trimmed to the CDR3 region, and CDR3s of at least 7 amino acids were retained. The MANAFEST web app was used to identify antigen-specific clonotypes by comparing expansion in peptide wells with expansion in reference cultures. To be called positive, a clone needed expansion at FDR<0.05 compared with the reference and with all other wells, an odds ratio greater than 5, and a frequency greater than 0.1% in two replicate wells. Cross-reactive clonotypes were defined as significantly expanded in SARS-CoV-2 spike wells and in at least one common cold coronavirus spike condition. CDR3 similarity was assessed by Levenshtein distance with the stringdist R package, and unrooted trees were built with ape in R 3.6.1. This is the immuneACCESS table as TCRdb keeps it, with only in-frame sequences that have V and J called. A part of the clones is gone; compared with another copy, unresolved V genes explain less than half, and the rest is unexplained. The V and J calls and clone size are taken from that table; D and trimming were inferred from the DNA. Within this sample are about 41,000 clones, with over 60% of them counted one time only. Of the sample, about 3.1% is held by the ten largest clones.

This entry comes from a study of vaccination effects on CD4 cells after COVID-19 (dated 2022 in TCRdb). In terms of the full investigation: Participants received two doses of either the BNT162b2 or the mRNA-1273 mRNA SARS-CoV-2 vaccine. The study compared SARS-CoV-2 spike-specific CD4+ TCR repertoires before and after mRNA vaccination in COVID-19 convalescent patients and infection-naive vaccine recipients. Cultures from other donors in the study were sequenced using the Oncomine TCR Beta short-read assay on an Illumina iSeq 100. The full study included around ten COVID-19 convalescent patients and a few SARS-CoV-2-naive healthy vaccine recipients.

On the study overall, not on this receptor specifically: Both infection-induced and vaccine-induced clones contracted markedly at late post-vaccination timepoints, which is consistent with waning T cell responses. Only a small number of convalescent patients were included, and no early post-infection timepoints were available, which limited the study. In healthy vaccine recipients, vaccine-induced clones were almost all SARS-CoV-2 mono-reactive, with only 1 of 255 cross-reactive with common cold coronaviruses.

The origin of this receptor is a human donor who received a COVID-19 vaccine. Specimen: CD4+ T cells from PBMCs cultured with HCoV-NL63 spike peptides, collected before COVID-19 vaccination. The cell subset or site label, as the study defines it: HCoV-NL63 spike overlapping peptide pool stimulation. The sequence joins TRBV7-2 to TRBJ1-2, with TRBD1 as a weak D call on 6 bases. The CDR3 amino acid sequence is: CASSLAPDSNYGYTF. The bases are TGTGCCAGCAGCTTAGCCCCGGACAGTAACTATGGCTACACCTTC.